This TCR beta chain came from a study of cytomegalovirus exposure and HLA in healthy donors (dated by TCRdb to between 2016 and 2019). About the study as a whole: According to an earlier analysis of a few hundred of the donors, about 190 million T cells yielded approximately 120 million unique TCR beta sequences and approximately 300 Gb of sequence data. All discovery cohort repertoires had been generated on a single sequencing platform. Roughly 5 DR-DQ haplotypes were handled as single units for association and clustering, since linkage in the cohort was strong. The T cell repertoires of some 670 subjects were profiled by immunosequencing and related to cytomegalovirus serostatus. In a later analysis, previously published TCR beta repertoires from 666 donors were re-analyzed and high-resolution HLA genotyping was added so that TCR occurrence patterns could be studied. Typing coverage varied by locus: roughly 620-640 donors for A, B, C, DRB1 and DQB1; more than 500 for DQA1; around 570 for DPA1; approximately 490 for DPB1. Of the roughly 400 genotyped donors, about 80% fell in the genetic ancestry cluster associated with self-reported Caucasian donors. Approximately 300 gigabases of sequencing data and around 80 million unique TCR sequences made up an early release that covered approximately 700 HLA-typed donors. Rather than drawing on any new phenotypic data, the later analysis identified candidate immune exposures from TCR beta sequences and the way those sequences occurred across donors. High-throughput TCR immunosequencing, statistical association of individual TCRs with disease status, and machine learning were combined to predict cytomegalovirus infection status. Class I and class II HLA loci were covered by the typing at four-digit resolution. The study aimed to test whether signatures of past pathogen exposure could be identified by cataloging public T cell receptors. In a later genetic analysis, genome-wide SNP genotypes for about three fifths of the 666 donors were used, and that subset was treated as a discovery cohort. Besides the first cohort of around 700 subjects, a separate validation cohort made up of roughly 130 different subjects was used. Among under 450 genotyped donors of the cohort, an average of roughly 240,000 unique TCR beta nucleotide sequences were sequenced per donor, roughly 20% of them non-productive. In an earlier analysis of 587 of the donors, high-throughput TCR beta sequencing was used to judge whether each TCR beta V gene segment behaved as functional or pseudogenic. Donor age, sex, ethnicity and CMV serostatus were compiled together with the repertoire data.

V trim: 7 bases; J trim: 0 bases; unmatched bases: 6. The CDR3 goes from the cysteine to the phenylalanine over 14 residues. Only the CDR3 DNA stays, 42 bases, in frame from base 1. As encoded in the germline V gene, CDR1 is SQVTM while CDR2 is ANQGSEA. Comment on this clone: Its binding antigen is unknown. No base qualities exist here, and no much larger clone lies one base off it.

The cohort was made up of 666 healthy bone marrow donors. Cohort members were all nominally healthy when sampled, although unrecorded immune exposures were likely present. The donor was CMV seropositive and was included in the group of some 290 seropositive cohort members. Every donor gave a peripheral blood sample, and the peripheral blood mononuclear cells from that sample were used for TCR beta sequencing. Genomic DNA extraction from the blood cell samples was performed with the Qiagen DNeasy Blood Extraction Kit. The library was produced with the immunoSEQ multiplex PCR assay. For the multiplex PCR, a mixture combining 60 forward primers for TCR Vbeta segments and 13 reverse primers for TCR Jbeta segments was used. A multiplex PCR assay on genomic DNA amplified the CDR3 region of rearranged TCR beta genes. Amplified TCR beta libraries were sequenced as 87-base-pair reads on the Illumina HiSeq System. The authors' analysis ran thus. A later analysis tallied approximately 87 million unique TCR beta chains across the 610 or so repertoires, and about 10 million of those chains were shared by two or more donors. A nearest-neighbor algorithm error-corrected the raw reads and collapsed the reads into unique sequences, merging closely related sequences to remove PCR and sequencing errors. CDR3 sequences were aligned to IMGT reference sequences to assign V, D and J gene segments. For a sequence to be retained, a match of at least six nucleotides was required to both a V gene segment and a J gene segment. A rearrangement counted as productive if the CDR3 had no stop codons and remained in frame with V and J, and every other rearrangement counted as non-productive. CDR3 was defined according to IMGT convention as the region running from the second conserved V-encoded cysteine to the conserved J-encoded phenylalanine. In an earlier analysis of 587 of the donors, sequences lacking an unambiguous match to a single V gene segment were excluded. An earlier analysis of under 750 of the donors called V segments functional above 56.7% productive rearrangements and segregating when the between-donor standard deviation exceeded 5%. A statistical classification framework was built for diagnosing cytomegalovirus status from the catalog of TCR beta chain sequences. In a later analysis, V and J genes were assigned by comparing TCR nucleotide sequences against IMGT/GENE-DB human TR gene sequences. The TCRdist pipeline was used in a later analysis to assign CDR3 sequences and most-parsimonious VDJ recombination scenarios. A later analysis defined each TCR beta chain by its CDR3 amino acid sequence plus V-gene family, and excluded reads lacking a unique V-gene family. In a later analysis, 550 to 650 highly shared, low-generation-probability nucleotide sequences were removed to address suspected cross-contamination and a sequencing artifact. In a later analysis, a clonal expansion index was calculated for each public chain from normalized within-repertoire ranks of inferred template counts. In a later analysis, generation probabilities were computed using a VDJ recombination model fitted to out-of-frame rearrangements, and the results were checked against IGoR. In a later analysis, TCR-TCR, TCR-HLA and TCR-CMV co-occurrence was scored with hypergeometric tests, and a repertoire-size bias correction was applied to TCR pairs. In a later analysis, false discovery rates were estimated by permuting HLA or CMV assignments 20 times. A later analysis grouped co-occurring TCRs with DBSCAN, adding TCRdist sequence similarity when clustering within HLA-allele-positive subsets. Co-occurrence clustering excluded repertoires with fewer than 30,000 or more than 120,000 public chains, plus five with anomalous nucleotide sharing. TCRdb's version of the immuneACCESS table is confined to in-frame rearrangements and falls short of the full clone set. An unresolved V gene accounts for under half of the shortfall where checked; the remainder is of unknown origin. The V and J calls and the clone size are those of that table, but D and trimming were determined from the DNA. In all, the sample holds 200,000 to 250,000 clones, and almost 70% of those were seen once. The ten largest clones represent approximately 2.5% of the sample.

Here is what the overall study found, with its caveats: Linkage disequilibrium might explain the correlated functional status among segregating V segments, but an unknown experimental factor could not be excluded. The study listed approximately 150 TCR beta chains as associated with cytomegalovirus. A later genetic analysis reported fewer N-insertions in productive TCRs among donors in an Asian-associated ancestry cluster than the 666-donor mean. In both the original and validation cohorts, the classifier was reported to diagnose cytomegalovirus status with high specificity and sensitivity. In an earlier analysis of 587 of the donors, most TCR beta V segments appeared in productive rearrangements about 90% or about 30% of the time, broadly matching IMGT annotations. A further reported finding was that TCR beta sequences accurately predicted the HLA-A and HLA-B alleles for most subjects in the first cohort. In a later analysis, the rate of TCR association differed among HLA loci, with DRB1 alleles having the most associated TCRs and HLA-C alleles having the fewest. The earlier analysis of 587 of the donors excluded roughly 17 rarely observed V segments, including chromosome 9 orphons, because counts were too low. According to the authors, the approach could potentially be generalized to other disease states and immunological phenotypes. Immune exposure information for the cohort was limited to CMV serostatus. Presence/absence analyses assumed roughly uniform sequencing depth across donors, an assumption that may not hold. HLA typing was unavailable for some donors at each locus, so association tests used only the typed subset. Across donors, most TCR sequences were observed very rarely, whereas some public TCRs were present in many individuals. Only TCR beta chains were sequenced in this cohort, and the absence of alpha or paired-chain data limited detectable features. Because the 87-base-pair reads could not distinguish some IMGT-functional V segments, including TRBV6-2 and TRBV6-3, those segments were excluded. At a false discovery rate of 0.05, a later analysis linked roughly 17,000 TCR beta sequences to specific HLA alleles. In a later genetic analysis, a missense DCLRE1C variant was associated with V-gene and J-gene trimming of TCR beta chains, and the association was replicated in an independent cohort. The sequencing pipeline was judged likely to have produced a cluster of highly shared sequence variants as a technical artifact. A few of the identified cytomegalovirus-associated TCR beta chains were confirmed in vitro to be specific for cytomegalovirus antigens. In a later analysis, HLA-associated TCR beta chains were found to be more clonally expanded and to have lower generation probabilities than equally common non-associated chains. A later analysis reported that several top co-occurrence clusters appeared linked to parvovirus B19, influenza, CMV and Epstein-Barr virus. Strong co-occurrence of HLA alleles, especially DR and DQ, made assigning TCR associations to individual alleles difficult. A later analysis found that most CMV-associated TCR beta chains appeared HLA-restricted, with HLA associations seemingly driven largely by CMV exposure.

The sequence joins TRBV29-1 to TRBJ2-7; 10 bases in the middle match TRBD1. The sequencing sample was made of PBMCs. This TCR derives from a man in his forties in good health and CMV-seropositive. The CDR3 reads CSAVDRGLSYEQYF. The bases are TGCAGCGCAGTAGACAGGGGGCTCTCCTACGAGCAGTACTTC.